This T cell receptor beta chain is drawn from a study of molecular identifiers for immune sequencing clone quantification listed by TCRdb under 2018. For the wider study: For a replicate experiment, RNA from approximately 20,000 or 100,000 naive CD8 T cells was divided into five aliquots, of which four were sequenced. This methods study benchmarked molecular-identifier clustering-based TCR repertoire sequencing (MIDCIRS) and TCR RNA copy counting, using CD8 T cells to do so.

Libraries of naive CD8 T cells were built from around 20,000 to 1,000,000 sorted cells, with 10%, 30% or 50% of the purified RNA used. Naive CD8 T cells, defined as CD8+CD4-CCR7+CD45RA+, were FACS-sorted into RLT Plus buffer on a BD FACSAria II. To test detection sensitivity, Jurkat RNA equal to 10 or so TCR copies was added to samples of about 17,000-1,100,000 naive CD8 T cells. CD8 T cells were enriched using RosetteSep CD8+ T Cell Enrichment Cocktail and Ficoll-Paque, and the enriched cells then underwent ACK red cell lysis. The study at large found these results: In CMV-specific effector cells, clones with more than 20 RNA copies accounted for over 98% of molecules, whereas in naive cells such clones accounted for under 1%. When barcode sub-clustering was left out, chimeric consensus sequences inflated TCR diversity, with chimeras reaching as high as 47%. The sizes of highly expanded clones could end up underestimated when identical TCR molecules share a barcode. Naive libraries contained spiked-in Jurkat TCR RNA (approximately ten copies' worth), which is not part of the donor repertoire. Even against a background of one million naive CD8 T cells, spiked-in Jurkat TCR RNA amounting to a single cell's worth was reported to be detectable. Modeling estimated around 3 recovered TCR RNA copies per cell, compared with approximately 9.5 by digital PCR, which implies approximately 30% capture efficiency.

The library was made by PCR. Reads for this sample came from a NextSeq 500. Bulk TCR libraries were prepared as previously described, using TCR primers listed in Table S5. The Qiagen AllPrep DNA/RNA kit was used to purify total RNA. Before any analysis, reads coming from multiple sequencing runs of the same library were combined into one pool. Regarding the original processing steps: Reads were retained only if their TCR constant sequence matched exactly, and those retained reads were trimmed to 150 nt and grouped according to their 12-nt molecular barcodes. Reads in each barcode group were sub-clustered using a 15% Levenshtein threshold, and a quality-weighted consensus sequence was built for each RNA molecule. Non-functional sequences were filtered out, along with any lower-count sequence sitting one edit away from another sequence. Barcode sub-clusters with fewer than 20% of the maximum read count were removed, based on fitting two negative binomial distributions. The public reads were run again by TCRdb, first through fastp at Q25 and then through MiXCR, and only productive beta chains were kept. Records with the same CDR3 protein are collapsed into one entry carrying the most frequent genes and DNA. V and J calls and clone size were set by TCRdb, not the authors. This sample is represented by 460,000 or so distinct CDR3 sequences; roughly 24% of them were singletons. The ten largest clones add up to about 0.75% of the sample.

The germline V gene (reference sequence) specifies SEHNR as CDR1 and FQNEAQ as CDR2. The cysteine opens and the phenylalanine closes a CDR3 of 13 amino acids. The read is trimmed to its CDR3 DNA, 39 bases read in frame from base 1. V loses 5 bases, J loses 5 bases, and the germline ends lie 12 bases apart. Notes on this clonotype: The antigen it recognizes is unknown. No qualities accompany the bases; no much larger clone lies one base away.

The V and J segments used are TRBV7-9 and TRBJ1-1, with TRBD1 perhaps the D gene, on 5 matching bases. This clonotype originated in a human donor in good health. Some libraries in this study had Jurkat cell RNA spiked in. The specimen sequenced was naive CD8+ T cells from blood, with Jurkat cell RNA spiked in. Explained via the paper, the cell subset or site label denotes: FACS-sorted CD8+CD4-CCR7+CD45RA+ naive T cells. The base sequence is TGTGCCAGCAGCGCGTCAGGGTGGACTGAAGCTTTCTTT. The resulting protein is CASSASGWTEAFF.